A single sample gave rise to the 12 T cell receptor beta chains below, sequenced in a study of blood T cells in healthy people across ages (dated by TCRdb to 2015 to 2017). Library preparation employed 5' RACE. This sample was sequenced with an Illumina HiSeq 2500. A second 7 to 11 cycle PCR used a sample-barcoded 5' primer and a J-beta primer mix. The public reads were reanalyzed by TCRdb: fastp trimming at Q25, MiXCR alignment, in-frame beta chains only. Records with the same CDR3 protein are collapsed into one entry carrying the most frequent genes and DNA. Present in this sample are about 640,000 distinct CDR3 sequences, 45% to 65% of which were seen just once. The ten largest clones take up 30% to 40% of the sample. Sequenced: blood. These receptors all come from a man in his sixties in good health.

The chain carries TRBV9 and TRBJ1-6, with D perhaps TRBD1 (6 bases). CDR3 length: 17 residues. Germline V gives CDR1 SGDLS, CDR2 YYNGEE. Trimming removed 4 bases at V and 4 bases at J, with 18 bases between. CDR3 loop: CASSLGTGARYNSPLHF. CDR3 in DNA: TGTGCCAGCAGCCTCGGGACGGGGGCTCGGTATAATTCACCCCTCCACTTT.

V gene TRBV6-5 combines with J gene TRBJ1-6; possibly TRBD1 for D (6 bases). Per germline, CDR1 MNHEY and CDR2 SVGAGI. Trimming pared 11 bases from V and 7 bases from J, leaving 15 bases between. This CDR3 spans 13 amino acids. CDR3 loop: CAAQGTLNSPLHF. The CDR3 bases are TGTGCCGCCCAGGGGACGCTGAATTCACCCCTCCACTTT.

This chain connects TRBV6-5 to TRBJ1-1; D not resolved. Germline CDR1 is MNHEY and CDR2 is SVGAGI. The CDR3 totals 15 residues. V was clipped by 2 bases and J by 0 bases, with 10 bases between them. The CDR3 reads CASSYQDRLNTEAFF. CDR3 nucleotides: TGTGCCAGCAGTTACCAAGATCGATTGAACACTGAAGCTTTCTTT.

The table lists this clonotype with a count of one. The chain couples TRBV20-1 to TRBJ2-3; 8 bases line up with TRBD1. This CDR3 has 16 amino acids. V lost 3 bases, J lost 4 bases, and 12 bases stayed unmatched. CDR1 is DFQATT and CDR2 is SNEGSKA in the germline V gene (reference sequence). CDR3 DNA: TGCAGTGCTAGGCTGTTCAGGGGGCCCCGGGCAGATACGCAGTATTTT. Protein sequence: CSARLFRGPRADTQYF.

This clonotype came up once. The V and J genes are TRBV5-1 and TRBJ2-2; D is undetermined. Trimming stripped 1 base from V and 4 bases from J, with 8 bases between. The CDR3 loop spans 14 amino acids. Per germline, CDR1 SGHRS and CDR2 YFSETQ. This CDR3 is CASSLISPTGELFF. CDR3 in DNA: TGCGCCAGCAGCTTGATTTCCCCCACCGGGGAGCTGTTTTTT.

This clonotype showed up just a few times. The CDR3 region is CASSQVGWSQETQYF. CDR3 nucleotide sequence: TGTGCCAGCAGCCAAGTAGGCTGGTCCCAAGAGACCCAGTACTTC. This chain connects TRBV3-1 to TRBJ2-5, with unresolved D. V was trimmed by 1 base and J by 1 base, leaving 10 bases between them. The CDR3 length is 15 residues. CDR1 is LGHDT, CDR2 YNNKEL, per germline (reference sequence).

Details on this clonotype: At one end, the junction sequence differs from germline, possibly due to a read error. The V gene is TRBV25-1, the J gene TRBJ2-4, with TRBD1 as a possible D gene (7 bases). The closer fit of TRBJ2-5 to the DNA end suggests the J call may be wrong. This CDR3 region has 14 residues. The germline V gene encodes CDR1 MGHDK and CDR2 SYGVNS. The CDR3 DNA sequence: TGTGCCGGCAGTGTACAGGGGACTCAAAAGACCCAGTACTTC. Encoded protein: CAGSVQGTQKTQYF.

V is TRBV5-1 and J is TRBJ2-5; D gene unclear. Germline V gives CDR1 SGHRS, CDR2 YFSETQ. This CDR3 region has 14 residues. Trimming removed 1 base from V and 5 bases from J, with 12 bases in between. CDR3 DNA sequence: TGCGCCAGCAGCTTGAATTTACAAGGCGAGACCCAGTACTTC. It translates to CASSLNLQGETQYF.

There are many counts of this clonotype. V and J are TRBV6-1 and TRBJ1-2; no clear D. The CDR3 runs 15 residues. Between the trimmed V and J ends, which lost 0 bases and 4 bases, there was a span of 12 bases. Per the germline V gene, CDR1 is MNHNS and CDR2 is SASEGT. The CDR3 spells CASSEARLGFYGYTF. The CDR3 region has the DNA TGTGCCAGCAGTGAAGCGCGACTGGGCTTCTATGGCTACACCTTC.

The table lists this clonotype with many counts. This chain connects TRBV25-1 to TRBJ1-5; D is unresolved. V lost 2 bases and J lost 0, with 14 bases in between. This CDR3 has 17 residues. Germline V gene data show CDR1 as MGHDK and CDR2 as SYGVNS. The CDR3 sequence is CASSEAPEAYSNQPQHF. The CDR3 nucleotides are TGTGCCAGCAGTGAAGCGCCCGAAGCATATAGCAATCAGCCCCAGCATTTT.

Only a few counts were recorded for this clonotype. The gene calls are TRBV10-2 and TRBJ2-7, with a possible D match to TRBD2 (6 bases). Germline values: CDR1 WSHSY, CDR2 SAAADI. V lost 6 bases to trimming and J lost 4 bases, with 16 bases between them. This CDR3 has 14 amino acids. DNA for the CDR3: TGCGCCAGCAGGGAAGCGGGCAGCCTTTACGAGCAGTACTTC. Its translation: CASREAGSLYEQYF.

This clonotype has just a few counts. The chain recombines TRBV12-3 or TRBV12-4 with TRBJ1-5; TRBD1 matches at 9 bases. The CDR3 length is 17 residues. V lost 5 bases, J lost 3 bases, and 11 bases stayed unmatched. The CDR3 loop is CASSLGGTGIPNQPQHF. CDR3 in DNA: TGTGCCAGCAGTCTCGGGGGGACAGGGATACCCAATCAGCCCCAGCATTTT.